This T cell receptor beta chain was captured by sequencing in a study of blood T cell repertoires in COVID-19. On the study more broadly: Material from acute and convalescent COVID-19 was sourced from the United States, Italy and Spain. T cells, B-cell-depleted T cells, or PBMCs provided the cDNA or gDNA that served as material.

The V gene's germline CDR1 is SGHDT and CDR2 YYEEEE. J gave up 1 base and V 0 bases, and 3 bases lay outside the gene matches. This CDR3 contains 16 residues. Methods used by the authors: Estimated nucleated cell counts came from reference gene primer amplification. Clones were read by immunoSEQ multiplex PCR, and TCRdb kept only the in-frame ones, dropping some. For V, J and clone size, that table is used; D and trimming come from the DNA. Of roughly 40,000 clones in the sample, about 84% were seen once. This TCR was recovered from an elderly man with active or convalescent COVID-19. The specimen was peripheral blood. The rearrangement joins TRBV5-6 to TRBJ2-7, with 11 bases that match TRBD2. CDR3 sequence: CASSLVLAGGSYEQYF. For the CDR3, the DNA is TGTGCCAGCAGCTTGGTTCTAGCGGGAGGTTCCTACGAGCAGTACTTC.